Only one count was recorded for the clone carrying this T cell receptor (beta chain). Its target is not known. Profiled with immunoSEQ multiplex PCR; TCRdb holds only in-frame clones, not every one. The repertoire has 25,000 to 35,000 clones, about 91% of them found once; the top ten carry around 7%. Germline V CDR1 and CDR2: SGHRS, YFSETQ. Losses at the gene ends were 4 bases for V and 0 bases for J; bases not matched to a gene: 6. The CDR3 contains 16 residues. This entry comes from a study of lymphopenia after photon versus proton radiotherapy. General observations from the study: Larger post-nadir TCR diversity loss correlated inversely with survival in deceased patients. Better survival with proton therapy was suggested as possible, not demonstrated. Under photons, naive T cells and diversity fell while effector/memory populations rose. Post-nadir diversity loss with photons came from oligoclonal expansion, particularly CD8+ Temra cells.

V and J are TRBV5-1 and TRBJ1-3; TRBD1 matches at 8 bases. The TCR was taken from a woman in her 70s with pancreatic cancer. Some clones in this sample may be carry-over from other donors' samples. The sample consisted of peripheral blood, taken from a patient treated with proton-based radiotherapy. The CDR3 is CASSGGQGISGNTIYF. CDR3 DNA sequence: TGCGCCAGCAGCGGTGGACAGGGAATCTCTGGAAACACCATATATTTT.